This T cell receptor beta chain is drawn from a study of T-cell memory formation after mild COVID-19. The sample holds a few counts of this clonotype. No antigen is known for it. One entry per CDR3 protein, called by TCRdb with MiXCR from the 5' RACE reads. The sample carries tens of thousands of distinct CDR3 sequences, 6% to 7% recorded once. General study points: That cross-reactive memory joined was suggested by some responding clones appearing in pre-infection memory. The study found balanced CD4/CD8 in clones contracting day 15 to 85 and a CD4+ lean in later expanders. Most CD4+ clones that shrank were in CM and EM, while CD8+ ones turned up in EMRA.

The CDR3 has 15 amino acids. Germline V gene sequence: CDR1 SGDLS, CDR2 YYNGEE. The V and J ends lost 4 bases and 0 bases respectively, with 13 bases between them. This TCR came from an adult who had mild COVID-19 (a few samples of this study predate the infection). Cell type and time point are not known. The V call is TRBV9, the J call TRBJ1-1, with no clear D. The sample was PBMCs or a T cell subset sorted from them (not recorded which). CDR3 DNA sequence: TGTGCCAGCAGCCCGCGTAGAGAGCTGAACACTGAAGCTTTCTTT. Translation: CASSPRRELNTEAFF.